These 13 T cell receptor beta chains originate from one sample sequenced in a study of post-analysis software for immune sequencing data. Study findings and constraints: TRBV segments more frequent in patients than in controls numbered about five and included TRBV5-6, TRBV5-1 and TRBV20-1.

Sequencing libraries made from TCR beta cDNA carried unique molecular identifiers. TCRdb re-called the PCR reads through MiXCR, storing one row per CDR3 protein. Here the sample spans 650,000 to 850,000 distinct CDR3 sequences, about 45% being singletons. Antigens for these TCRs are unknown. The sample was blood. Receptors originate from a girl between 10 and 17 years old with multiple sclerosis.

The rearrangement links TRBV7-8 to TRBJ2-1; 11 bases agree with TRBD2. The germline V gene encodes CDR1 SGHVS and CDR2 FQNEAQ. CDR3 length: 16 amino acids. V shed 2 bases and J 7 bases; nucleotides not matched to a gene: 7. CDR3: CASSLRLTSGRNEQFF. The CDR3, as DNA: TGTGCCAGCAGCTTAAGGCTTACTAGCGGGAGAAATGAGCAGTTCTTC.

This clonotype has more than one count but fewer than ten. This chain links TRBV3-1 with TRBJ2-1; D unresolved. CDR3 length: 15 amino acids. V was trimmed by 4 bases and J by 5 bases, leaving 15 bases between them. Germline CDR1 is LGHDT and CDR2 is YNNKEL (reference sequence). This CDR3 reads CASSREVTRNNEQFF. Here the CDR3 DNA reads TGTGCCAGCAGCCGAGAAGTAACACGAAACAATGAGCAGTTCTTC.

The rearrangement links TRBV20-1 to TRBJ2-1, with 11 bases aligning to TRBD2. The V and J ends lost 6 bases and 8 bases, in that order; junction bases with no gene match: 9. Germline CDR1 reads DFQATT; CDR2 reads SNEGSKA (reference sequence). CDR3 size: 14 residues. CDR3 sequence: CSASSGRAFDEQFF. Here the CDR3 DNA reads TGCAGTGCAAGTAGCGGGAGGGCCTTTGATGAGCAGTTCTTC.

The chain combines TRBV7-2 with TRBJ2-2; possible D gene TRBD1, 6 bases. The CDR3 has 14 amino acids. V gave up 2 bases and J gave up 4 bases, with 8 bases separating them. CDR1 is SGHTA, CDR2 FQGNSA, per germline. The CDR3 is CASSLLGGTGELFF. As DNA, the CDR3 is TGTGCCAGCAGCTTATTAGGGGGCACCGGGGAGCTGTTTTTT.

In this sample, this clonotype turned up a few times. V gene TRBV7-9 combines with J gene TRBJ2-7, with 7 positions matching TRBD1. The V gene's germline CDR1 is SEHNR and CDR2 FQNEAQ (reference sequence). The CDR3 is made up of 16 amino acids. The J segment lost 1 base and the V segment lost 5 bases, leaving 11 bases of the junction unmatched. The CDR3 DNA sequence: TGTGCCAGCAGCGAAGGAACAGGGGCGTTATCCTACGAGCAGTACTTC. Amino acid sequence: CASSEGTGALSYEQYF.

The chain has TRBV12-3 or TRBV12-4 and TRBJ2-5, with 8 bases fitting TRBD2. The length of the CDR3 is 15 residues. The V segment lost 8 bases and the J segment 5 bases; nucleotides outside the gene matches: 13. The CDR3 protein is CASGAGAKSEETQYF. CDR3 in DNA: TGTGCCAGCGGAGCGGGAGCCAAATCGGAGGAGACCCAGTACTTC.

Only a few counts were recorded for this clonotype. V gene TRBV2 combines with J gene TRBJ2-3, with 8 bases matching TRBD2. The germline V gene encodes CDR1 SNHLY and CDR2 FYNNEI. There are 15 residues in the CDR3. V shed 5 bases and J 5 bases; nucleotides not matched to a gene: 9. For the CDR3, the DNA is TGTGCCAGCAGTCTACTAGCGGCAGCAGGAGATACGCAGTATTTT. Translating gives CASSLLAAAGDTQYF.

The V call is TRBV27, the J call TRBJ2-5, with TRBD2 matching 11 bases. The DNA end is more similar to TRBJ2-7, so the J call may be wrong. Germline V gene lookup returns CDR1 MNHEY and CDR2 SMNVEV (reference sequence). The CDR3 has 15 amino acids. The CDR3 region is CASSVTSGSWYEQYF. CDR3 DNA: TGTGCCAGCAGTGTTACTAGCGGGAGTTGGTACGAGCAGTACTTC.

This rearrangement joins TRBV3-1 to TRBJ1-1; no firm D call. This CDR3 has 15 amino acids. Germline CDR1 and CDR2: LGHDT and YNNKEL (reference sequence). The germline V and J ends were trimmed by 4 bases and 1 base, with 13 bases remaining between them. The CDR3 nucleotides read TGTGCCAGCAGCCTGAGGACCGCCAGGAACACTGAAGCTTTCTTT. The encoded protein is CASSLRTARNTEAFF.

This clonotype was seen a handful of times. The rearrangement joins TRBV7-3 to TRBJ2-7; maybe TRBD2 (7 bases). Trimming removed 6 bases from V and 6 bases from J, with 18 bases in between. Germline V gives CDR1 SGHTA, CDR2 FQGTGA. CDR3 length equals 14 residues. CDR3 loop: CASRHDGGAREQYF. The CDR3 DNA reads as TGTGCCAGCAGACACGATGGGGGGGCTCGCGAGCAGTACTTC.

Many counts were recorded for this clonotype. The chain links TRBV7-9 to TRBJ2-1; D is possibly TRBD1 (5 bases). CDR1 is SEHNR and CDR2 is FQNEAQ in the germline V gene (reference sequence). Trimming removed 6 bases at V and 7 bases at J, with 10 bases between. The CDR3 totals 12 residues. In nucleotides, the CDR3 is TGTGCCAGCAGGGCAGGGTGGAATGAGCAGTTCTTC. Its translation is CASRAGWNEQFF.

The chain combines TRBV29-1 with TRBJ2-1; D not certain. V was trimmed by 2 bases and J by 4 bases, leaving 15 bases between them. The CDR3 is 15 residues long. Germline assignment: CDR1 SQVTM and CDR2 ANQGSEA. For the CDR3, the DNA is TGCAGCGTTGAACCAGCGAGCGCCTTATACAATGAGCAGTTCTTC. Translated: CSVEPASALYNEQFF.

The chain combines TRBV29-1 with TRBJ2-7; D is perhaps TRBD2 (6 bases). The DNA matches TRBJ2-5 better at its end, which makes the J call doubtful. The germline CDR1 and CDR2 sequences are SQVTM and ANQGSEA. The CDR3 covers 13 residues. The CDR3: CSVGGGVGETQYF. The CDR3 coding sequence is TGCAGCGTTGGTGGCGGGGTCGGGGAGACCCAGTACTTC.